What follows is one TCR beta chain and its context. TCRdb itself ran the 5' RACE reads through MiXCR, one entry per CDR3 protein. Of more than 400,000 distinct CDR3 sequences in the sample, 15% to 20% are singletons; the top ten hold about 12%. Germline assignment: CDR1 DFQATT and CDR2 SNEGSKA (reference sequence). Between the trimmed V and J ends, which lost 6 bases and 0 bases, there was a span of 11 bases. The CDR3 runs 14 residues. These data are taken from a study of T-cell memory formation after mild COVID-19. V gene TRBV20-1 combines with J gene TRBJ2-2; TRBD1 or TRBD2 may be the D gene (5 bases each). The receptor comes from an adult woman who had mild COVID-19 (a few samples of this study predate the infection). Cell type and time point are not known. Input material: PBMCs or a T cell subset sorted from them (not recorded which). As DNA, the CDR3 is TGCAGTGCCAAGGGGACGTCGAACACCGGGGAGCTGTTTTTT. Encoded protein: CSAKGTSNTGELFF.